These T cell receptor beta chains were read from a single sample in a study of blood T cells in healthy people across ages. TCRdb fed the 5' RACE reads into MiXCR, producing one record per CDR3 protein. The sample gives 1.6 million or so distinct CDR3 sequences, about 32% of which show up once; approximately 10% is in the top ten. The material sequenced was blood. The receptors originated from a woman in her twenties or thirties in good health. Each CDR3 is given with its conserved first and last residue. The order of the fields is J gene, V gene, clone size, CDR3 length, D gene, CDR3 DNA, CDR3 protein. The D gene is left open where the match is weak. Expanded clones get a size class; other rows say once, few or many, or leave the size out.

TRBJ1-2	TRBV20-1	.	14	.	TGCAGTGCTAGAGTTCTGGCAAAGGCCTATGGCTACACCTTC	CSARVLAKAYGYTF
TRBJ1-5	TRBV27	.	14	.	TGTGCCAGCAGGCCGGGACACATCAATCAGCCCCAGCATTTT	CASRPGHINQPQHF
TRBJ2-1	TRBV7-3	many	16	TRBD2	TGTGCCAGCAGCTTAACGGGACTAGCGGGGTACAATGAGCAGTTCTTC	CASSLTGLAGYNEQFF
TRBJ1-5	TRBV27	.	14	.	TGTGCCAGCAGCTTAGATGGCAGTTATCAGCCCCAGCATTTT	CASSLDGSYQPQHF
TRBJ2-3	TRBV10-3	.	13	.	TGTGCCATCAGTTTAGGGATGCAAGATACGCAGTATTTT	CAISLGMQDTQYF
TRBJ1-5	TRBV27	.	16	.	TGTGCCAGCAGTTTAAAAGGGGCCGGACCGAGACAGCCCCAGCATTTT	CASSLKGAGPRQPQHF
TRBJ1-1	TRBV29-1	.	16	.	TGCATCGTTGAAGATCCGGATGCCAGGGCCCTATCCCCAGCTTTCTTT	CIVEDPDARALSPAFF
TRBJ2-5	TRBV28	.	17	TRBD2	TGTGCCAGCAGCCCCAGGCCGGGACTAGCGGGAGAGGAGACCCAGTACTTC	CASSPRPGLAGEETQYF
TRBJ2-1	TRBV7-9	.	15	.	TGTGCCAGCAGCTCCGGGACGGCCAGGAACAATGAGCAGTTCTTC	CASSSGTARNNEQFF
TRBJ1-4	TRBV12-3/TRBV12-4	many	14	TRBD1	TGTGCCAGCAGTTTGAGGCAGGGGGATGAAAAACTGTTTTTT	CASSLRQGDEKLFF
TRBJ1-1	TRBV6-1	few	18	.	TGTGCCAGCAGTCGCGCCGGTTGGGGCTTAATCCCGAACACTGAAGCTTTCTTT	CASSRAGWGLIPNTEAFF
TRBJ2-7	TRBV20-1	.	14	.	TGCAGTGCTAGACACCGTGGACTCGATTACGAGCAGTACTTC	CSARHRGLDYEQYF
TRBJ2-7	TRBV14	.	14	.	TGTGCCAGCAGCCAAGCTGTCCCAACGGGGGAGCAGTACTTC	CASSQAVPTGEQYF
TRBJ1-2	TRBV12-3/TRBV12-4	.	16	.	TGTGCCAGCAGTTTTTTCTTTACAGGGATCGGTTATGGCTACACCTTC	CASSFFFTGIGYGYTF
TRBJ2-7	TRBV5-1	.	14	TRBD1	TGCGCCAGCAGATTAAAGACAGGGTACGACGAGCAGTACTTC	CASRLKTGYDEQYF
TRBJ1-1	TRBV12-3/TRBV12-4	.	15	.	TGTGCCAGCAGTCTGGCGGGGAGGGCGAACACTGAAGCTTTCTTT	CASSLAGRANTEAFF
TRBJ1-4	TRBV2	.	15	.	TGTGCCAGCAGTGAAGACAGGGCAACTAATGAAAAACTGTTTTTT	CASSEDRATNEKLFF
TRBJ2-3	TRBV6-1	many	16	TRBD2	TGTGCCAGCAGTGATGGAGCTAGCGGGTTGACAGATACGCAGTATTTT	CASSDGASGLTDTQYF
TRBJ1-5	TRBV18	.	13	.	TGTGCCAGTTCGGACACTAGCAATCAGCCCCAGCATTTT	CASSDTSNQPQHF
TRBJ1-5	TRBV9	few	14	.	TGTGCCAGCAGCGTAGAGGGGGGAGGTCAGCCCCAGCATTTT	CASSVEGGGQPQHF
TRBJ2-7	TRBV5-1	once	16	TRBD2	TGCGCCAGCAGCTCCCACGGGACTACCAAGAGGGACGAGCAGTACTTC	CASSSHGTTKRDEQYF
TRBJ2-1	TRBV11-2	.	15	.	TGTGCCAGCAGCCCCCGTCGATGGGCGGGTAATGAGCAGTTCTTC	CASSPRRWAGNEQFF
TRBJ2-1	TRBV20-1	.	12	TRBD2	TGCAGTGCTACTCTAGCGGGGAATGGGCAGTTCTTC	CSATLAGNGQFF
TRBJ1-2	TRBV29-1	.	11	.	TGCAGCGTTCTGGGGGGCTATGGCTACACCTTC	CSVLGGYGYTF
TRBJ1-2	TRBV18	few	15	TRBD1	TGTGCCAGCTCACCACAACAGGGGGAGAACTATGGCTACACCTTC	CASSPQQGENYGYTF
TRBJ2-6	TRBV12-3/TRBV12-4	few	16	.	TGTGCCAGCAGGGGAGACGGGCTAGCAGGGGCCAACGTCCTGACTTTC	CASRGDGLAGANVLTF
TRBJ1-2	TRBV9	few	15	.	TGTGCCAGCAGCGTCGGTCAGGGAGTTTGGTATGGCTACACCTTC	CASSVGQGVWYGYTF
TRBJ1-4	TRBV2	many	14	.	TGTGCCAGCAGTCCAGGGAGGACTAATGAAAAACTGTTTTTT	CASSPGRTNEKLFF
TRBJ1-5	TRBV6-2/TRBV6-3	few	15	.	TGTGCCAGCAGTTATCAGGGCTTGAGCAATCAGCCCCAGCATTTT	CASSYQGLSNQPQHF
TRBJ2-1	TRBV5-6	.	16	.	TGTGCCAGCAGCTTGGGACTGCCAAGGGCCTACAATGAGCAGTTCTTC	CASSLGLPRAYNEQFF
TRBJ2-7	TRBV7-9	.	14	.	TGTGCCAGCAGCCCACGTAGTGATTCCTACGAGCAGTACTTC	CASSPRSDSYEQYF
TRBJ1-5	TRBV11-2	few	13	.	TGTGCCAGCAGCTTAGGAGGGACAAGTCACCAGCATTTT	CASSLGGTSHQHF
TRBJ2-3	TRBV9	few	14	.	TGTGCCAGCAGCGTCCGGGACTCCACAGATACGCAGTATTTT	CASSVRDSTDTQYF
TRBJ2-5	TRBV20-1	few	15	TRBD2	TGCAGTGCTAATCTAGCGGGGGGGGCATCAGAGACCCAGTACTTC	CSANLAGGASETQYF
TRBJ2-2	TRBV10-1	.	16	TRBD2	TGCGCCAGCAGTGGAGGACTAGCGGGGAACTCCGGGGAGCTGTTTTTT	CASSGGLAGNSGELFF
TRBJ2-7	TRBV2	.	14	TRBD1	TGTGCCAGCAGGACGGGACAGACTCTCTACGAGCAGTACTTC	CASRTGQTLYEQYF
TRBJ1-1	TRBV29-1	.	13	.	TGCAGTGTTCGGGACGCACGGAAGCCTGAAGCTTTCTTT	CSVRDARKPEAFF
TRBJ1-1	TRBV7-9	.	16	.	TGTGCCAGCAGCTTCCTTCTTACATCCATGAACACTGAAGCTTTCTTT	CASSFLLTSMNTEAFF
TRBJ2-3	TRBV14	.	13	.	TGTGCCAGCAGCCCCACTCCGCGCGTTACGCAGTATTTT	CASSPTPRVTQYF
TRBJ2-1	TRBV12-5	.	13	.	TGTGCTAGTGGTTTGGGGACTAACAATGAGCAGTTCTTC	CASGLGTNNEQFF
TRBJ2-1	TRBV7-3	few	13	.	TGTGCCAGCAGCGTTGACTGGAGCAATGAGCAGTTCTTC	CASSVDWSNEQFF
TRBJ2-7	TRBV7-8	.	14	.	TGTGCCAGCAGCCCTAGGTGGCGGCTACGCGAGCAGTACTTC	CASSPRWRLREQYF
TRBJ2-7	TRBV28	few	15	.	TGTGCCAGCAGTTACCAGAGAGGCGGAACCTACGAGCAGTACTTC	CASSYQRGGTYEQYF
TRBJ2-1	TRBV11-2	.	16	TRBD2	TGTGCCAGCAGCTTAGCACTAGCGGGAGTGGTAGGTGAGCAGTTCTTC	CASSLALAGVVGEQFF
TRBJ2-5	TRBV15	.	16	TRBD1	TGTGCCACCAGCGGTCTCTTACAGGGGGCAGGGGAGACCCAGTACTTC	CATSGLLQGAGETQYF
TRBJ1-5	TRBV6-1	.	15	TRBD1	TGTGCCAGCACCGGTGGGGACAGGGCGAGACAGTCCCAGCATTTT	CASTGGDRARQSQHF
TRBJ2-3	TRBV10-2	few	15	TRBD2	TGCGCCAGCAGTGAATCCGGGACTATCACAGATACGCAGTATTTT	CASSESGTITDTQYF
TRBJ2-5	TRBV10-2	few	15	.	TGCGCCAGCAGGGCTAAGACCCTCCTCCAAGAGACCCAGTACTTC	CASRAKTLLQETQYF
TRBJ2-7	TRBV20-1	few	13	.	TGCAGTACTAGTGGGGACCGAGCCTACGAGCAGTACTTC	CSTSGDRAYEQYF
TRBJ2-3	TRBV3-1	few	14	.	TGTGCCAGCAGCCAAGATAAGTGGGGAAAGACGCAGTATTTT	CASSQDKWGKTQYF
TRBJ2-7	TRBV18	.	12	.	TGTGCCAGCTCACCACGTCCTCCCGAGCAGTACTTC	CASSPRPPEQYF